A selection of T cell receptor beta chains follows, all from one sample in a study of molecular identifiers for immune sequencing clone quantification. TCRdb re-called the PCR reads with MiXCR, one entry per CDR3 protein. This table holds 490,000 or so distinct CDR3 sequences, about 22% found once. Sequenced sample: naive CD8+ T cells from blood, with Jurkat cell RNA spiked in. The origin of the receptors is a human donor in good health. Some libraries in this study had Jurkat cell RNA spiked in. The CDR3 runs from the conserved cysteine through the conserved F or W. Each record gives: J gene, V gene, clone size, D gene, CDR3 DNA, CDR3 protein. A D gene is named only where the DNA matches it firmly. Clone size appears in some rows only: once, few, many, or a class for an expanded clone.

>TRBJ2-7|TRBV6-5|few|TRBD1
TGTGCCAGCAGTTATAAGGGGGCGGGCGAGCAGTACTTC
CASSYKGAGEQYF
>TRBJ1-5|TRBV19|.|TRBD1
TGTGCCAGTAGAGGGACAGGGGGCGATCAGCCCCAGCATTTT
CASRGTGGDQPQHF
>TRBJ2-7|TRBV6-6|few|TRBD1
TGTGCCAGCAGTTACGAAGCAGGGGGCTCCTACGAGCAGTACTTC
CASSYEAGGSYEQYF
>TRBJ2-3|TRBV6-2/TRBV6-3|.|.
TGTGCCAGCAGTTCCCCGTCTGGGGGTGTAGATACGCAGTATTTT
CASSSPSGGVDTQYF
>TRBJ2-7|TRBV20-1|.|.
TGCAGTGCCACCGAGGGCCTACTTTTAACGGGAAAAGACTCCTACGAGCAGTACTTC
CSATEGLLLTGKDSYEQYF
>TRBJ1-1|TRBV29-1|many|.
TGCAGCGTTGAATGGGAGAACACTGAAGCTTTCTTT
CSVEWENTEAFF
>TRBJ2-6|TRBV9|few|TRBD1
TGTGCCAGCGAGGACAGGGGGCAAGACGGGGCCAACGTCCTGACTTTC
CASEDRGQDGANVLTF
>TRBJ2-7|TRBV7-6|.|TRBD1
TGTGCCAGCAGCCCCCCGCCCGGGACAGGGGACCACGAGCAGTACTTC
CASSPPPGTGDHEQYF
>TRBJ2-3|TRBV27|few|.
TGTGCCAGCAGCCCACAGGGAGTGTGGACAGATACGCAGTATTTT
CASSPQGVWTDTQYF
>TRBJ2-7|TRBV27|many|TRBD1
TGTGCCAGCAGCACCGGGACAGGGTCCTACGAGCAGTACTTC
CASSTGTGSYEQYF
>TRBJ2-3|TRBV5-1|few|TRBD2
TGCGCCAGCAGCGGCGGGACTAGCGGGGGGGACACAGATACGCAGTATTTT
CASSGGTSGGDTDTQYF
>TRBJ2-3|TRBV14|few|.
TGTGCCAGCAGCAGCCGGGACTCTAAGCTCACAGATACGCAGTATTTT
CASSSRDSKLTDTQYF
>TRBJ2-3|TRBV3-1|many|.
TGTGCCAGCAGCCAAGAGTTCGGCGCAGATACGCAGTATTTT
CASSQEFGADTQYF
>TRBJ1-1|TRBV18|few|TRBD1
TGTGCCAGCTCATCATCCAGGGGACAGGGGGCCGACACTGAAGCTTTCTTT
CASSSSRGQGADTEAFF
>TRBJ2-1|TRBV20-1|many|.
TGCAGTGCGGAGGGGGGCGTTGAGCAGTTCTTC
CSAEGGVEQFF
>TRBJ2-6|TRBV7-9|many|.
TGTGCCAGCAGCGTCCCCTTTTCAGGTTCGGGGTTTTCTGGGGCCAACGTCCTGACTTTC
CASSVPFSGSGFSGANVLTF
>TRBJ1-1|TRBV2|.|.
TGTGCCAGCAGAGATGACAGTTCTGAAGCTTTCTTT
CASRDDSSEAFF
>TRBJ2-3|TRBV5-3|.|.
TGTGCCAGCATAGGGCCTTCTAGCACAGATACGCGGTATTTT
CASIGPSSTDTRYF
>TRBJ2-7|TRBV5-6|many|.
TGTGCCAGCAGCTTGGAAGCGTCGGAGTTCTTCTACGAGCAGTACTTC
CASSLEASEFFYEQYF
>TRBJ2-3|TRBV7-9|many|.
TGTGCCAGCAGCTTAGGATGGGGCAGCACAGATACGCAGTATTTT
CASSLGWGSTDTQYF
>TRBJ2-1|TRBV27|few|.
TGTGCCAGCAGTTTTGGCGGAGTGTACAATGAGCAGTTCTTC
CASSFGGVYNEQFF
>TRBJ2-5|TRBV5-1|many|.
TGCGCCAGCAGCTTGGAAGTAGGTCAGGACCTTTTTCGAGAGACCCAGTACTTC
CASSLEVGQDLFRETQYF
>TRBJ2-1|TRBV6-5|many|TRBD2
TGTGCCAGCAGTTATAATGCTGGGACTAGCGGCCACAATGAGCAGTTCTTC
CASSYNAGTSGHNEQFF
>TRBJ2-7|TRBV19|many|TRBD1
TGTGCCAGTAGTATGGGACAGGGGCTTGTTGACGAGCAGTACTTC
CASSMGQGLVDEQYF